Below, one TCR beta chain is given with its context. The ends lost 2 bases at V and 0 bases at J; junction bases unmatched: 2. This CDR3 is built from 15 residues. Germline assignment: CDR1 LGHNA and CDR2 YSLEER. The PCR employed 60 Vbeta primers together with 13 Jbeta primers. Libraries were prepared by immunoSEQ multiplex PCR; TCRdb keeps only in-frame clonotypes and omits some of them. The data show about 180,000 clones, with more than 60% seen just once and about 1.5% held by the top ten. The data are from a study of cytomegalovirus exposure and HLA in healthy donors. The chain employs TRBV4-3 and TRBJ2-3; 7 nucleotides match TRBD1. Sample: PBMCs. The sequence was collected from a man aged 18 to 30 in good health and CMV-seronegative. The CDR3 reads CASSQRDSSTDTQYF. CDR3 DNA sequence: TGCGCCAGCAGCCAACGGGACAGTAGCACAGATACGCAGTATTTT.